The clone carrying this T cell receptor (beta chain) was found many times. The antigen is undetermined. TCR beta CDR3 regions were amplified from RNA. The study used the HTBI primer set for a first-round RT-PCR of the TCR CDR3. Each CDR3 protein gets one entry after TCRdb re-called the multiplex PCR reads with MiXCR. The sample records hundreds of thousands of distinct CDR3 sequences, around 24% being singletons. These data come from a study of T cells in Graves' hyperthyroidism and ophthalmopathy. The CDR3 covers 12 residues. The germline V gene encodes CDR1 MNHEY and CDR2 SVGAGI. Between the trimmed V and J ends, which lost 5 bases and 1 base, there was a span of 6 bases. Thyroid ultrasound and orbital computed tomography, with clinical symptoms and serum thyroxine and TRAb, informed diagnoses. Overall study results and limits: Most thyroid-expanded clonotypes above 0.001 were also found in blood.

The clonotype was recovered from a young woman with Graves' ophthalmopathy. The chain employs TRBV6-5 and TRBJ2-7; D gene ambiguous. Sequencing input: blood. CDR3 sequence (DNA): TGTGCCAGCAGTAGCCAGTCCTACGAGCAGTACTTC. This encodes CASSSQSYEQYF.